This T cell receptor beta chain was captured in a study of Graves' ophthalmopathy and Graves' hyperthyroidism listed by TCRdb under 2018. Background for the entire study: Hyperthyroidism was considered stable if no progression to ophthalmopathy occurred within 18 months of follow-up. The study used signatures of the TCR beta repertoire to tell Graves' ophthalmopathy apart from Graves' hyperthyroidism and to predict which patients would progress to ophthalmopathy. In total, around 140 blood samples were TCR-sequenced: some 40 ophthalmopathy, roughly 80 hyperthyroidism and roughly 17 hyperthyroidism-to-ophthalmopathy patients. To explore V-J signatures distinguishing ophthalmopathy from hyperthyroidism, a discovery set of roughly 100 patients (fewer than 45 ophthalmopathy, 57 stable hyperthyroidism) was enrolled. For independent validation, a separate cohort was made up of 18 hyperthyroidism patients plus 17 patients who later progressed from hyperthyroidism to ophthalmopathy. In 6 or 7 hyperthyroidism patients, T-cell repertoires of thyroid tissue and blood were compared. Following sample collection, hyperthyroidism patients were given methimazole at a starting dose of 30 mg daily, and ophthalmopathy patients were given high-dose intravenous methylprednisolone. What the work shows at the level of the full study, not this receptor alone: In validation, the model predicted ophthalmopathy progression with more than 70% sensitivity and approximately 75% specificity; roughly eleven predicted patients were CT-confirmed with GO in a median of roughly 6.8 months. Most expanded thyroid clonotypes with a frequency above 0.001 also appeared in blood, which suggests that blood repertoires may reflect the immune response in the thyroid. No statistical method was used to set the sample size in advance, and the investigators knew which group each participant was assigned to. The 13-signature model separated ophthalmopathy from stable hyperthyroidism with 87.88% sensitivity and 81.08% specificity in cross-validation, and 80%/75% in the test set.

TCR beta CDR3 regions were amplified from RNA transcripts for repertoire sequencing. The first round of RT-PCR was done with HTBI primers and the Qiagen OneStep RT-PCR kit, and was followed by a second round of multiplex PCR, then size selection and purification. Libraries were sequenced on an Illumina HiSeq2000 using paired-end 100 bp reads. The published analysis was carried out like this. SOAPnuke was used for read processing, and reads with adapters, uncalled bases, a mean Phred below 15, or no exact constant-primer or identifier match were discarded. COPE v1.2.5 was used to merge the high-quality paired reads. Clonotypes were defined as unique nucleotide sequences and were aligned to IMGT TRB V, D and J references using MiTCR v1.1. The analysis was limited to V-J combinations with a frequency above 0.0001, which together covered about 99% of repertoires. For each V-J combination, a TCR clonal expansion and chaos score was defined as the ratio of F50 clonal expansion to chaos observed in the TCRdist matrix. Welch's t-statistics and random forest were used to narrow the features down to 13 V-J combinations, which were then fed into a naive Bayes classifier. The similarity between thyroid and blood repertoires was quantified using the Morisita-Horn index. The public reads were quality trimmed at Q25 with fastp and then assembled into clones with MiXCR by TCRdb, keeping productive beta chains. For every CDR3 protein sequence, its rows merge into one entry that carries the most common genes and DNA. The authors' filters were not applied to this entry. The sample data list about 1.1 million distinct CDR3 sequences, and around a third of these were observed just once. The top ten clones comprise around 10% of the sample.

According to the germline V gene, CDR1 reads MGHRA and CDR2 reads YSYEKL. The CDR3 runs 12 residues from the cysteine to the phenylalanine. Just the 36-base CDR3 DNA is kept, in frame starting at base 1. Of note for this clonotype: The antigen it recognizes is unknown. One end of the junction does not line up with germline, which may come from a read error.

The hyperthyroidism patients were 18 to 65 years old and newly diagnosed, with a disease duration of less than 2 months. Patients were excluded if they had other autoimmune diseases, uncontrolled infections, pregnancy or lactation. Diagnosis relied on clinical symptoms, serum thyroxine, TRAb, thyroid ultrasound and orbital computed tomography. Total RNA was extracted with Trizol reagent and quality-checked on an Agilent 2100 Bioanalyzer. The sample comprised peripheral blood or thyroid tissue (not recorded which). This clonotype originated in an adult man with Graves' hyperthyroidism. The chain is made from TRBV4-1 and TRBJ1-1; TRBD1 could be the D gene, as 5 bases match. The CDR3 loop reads CVSSQDWGGAFF. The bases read TGCGTCAGCAGCCAAGATTGGGGGGGAGCTTTCTTT.